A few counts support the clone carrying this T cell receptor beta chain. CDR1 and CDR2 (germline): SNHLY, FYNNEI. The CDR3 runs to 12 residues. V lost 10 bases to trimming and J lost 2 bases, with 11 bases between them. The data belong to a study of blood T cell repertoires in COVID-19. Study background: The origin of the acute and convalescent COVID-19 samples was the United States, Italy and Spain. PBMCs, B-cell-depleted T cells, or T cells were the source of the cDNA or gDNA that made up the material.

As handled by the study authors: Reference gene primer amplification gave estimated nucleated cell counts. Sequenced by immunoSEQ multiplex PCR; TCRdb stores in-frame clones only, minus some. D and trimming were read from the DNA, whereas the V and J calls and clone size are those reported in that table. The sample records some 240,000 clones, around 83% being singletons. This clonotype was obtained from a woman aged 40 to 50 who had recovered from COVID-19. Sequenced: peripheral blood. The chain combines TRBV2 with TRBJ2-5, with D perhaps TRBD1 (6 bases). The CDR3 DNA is TGTGCCACCCGGACAGATCAAGAGACCCAGTACTTC. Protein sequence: CATRTDQETQYF.